Listed below are T cell receptor beta chains from one sample, sequenced in a study of regulatory T cells in long-lasting Graves disease. TCRdb recomputed calls from the multiplex PCR reads with MiXCR, one row per CDR3 protein. The data show approximately 470,000 distinct CDR3 sequences, about 16% seen once. This same sample was also taken into another study, of T cells in Graves' hyperthyroidism and ophthalmopathy.

Sequences were derived from peripheral blood mononuclear cells (PBMCs), sampled at new diagnosis, from a patient treated with antithyroid drugs. Receptors originate from a man in his forties with Graves disease. The CDR3 runs from the conserved cysteine through the conserved F or W.

v_gene,j_gene,CDR3aa
TRBV29-1,TRBJ2-7,CSVLDRGGYEQYF
TRBV12-3/TRBV12-4,TRBJ1-5,CASSFRGSGQPQHF
TRBV18,TRBJ2-2,CASSPRTGVNTGELFF
TRBV14,TRBJ2-2,CASSQRLAINTGELFF
TRBV4-2,TRBJ2-3,CASSQEELADTQYF
TRBV28,TRBJ1-5,CASRTGESWNQPQHF
TRBV19,TRBJ2-5,CASASGAWETQYF
TRBV20-1,TRBJ1-5,CSASQGVNQPQHF
TRBV5-1,TRBJ2-5,CASSSGGGLQETQYF
TRBV11-3,TRBJ2-5,CASSLVVQETQYF
TRBV20-1,TRBJ2-1,CSARDRSGSSYNEQFF
TRBV10-3,TRBJ2-1,CAISESFFGQGAKNEQFF
TRBV10-3,TRBJ2-1,CATRQEYNEQFF
TRBV28,TRBJ1-3,CASSLYRLSSGNTIYF
TRBV5-8,TRBJ2-2,CASSLVADPGELFF
TRBV4-1,TRBJ1-3,CASSQDRGGYGNTIYF
TRBV6-5,TRBJ1-1,CASSSPSGIEAFF
TRBV5-1,TRBJ2-7,CASSLNTRYEQYF
TRBV5-1,TRBJ2-1,CASGTSGANNEQFF
TRBV29-1,TRBJ1-2,CSVRQGSKGYTF
TRBV7-3,TRBJ1-2,CASSPSEGTGEGYTF
TRBV24-1,TRBJ2-1,CATSDSRGGRFGSYNEQFF
TRBV30,TRBJ2-7,CAWSSNQGSEQYF
TRBV2,TRBJ2-4,CASSEKREGRGYKNIQYF
TRBV18,TRBJ1-1,CASSPTGREAFF
TRBV27,TRBJ1-5,CASNPGGGTWQPQHF
TRBV20-1,TRBJ2-1,CSAVPPGSIGGEQFF
TRBV20-1,TRBJ2-5,CSAEGTGLQETQYF
TRBV7-8,TRBJ2-2,CASSGRTPTDPGELFF
TRBV2,TRBJ2-2,CASNTIRVGGTGELFF
TRBV20-1,TRBJ2-1,CSAREGREIYNEQFF
TRBV28,TRBJ1-2,CASSRTDSNYGYTF
TRBV28,TRBJ1-1,CASSPPSTEVRTEAFF
TRBV28,TRBJ2-7,CASSPGRLGLAINEQYF
TRBV11-3,TRBJ2-7,CASSSTRKLYEQYF
TRBV24-1,TRBJ2-1,CATSDGLAGAYNEQFF